Included here is one TCR beta chain sequence, with context. Antigen unknown. Primers: 52 TRBV forward and 13 TRBJ reverse. The method was immunoSEQ multiplex PCR; TCRdb's version includes in-frame clones alone and lacks a portion of them. The sample yields 3,500 to 4,500 clones, 75% to 95% seen once. This sample stems from a study of regulatory T cells. Regarding the study as a whole: Patient repertoires had restricted TRB V-J pairs and skewed V and J usage, most in Tregs. Treg repertoire restriction varied and was strongest in the two most severe patients. Regulatory T cells from CD3G-deficient patients were less diverse than autologous conventional CD4+ cells and control regulatory cells.

CD4+ cells were sorted into CD25-high CD127-low regulatory cells and CD25-low CD127-high conventional cells. The CDR3 covers 13 residues. Per the germline V gene, CDR1 is MDHEN and CDR2 is SYDVKM. V lost 10 bases, J lost 7 bases, and 6 bases stayed unmatched. This sequence originates from a child aged 2 to 10 with CD3G deficiency. The sample taken for sequencing was CD4+ Tregs sorted from blood. The chain recombines TRBV28 with TRBJ2-1, with 11 bases aligning to TRBD2. The CDR3 DNA reads TGTGCCACTAGCGGGAGGTATAGAAATGAGCAGTTCTTC. Its protein product is CATSGRYRNEQFF. Variable domain in full (rest from reference TRBV28 and TRBJ2-1): DVKVTQSSRYLVKRTGEKVFLECVQDMDHENMFWYRQDPGLGLRLIYFSYDVKMKEKGDIPEGYSVSREKKERFSLILESASTNQTSMYLCATSGRYRNEQFFGPGTRLTVL.